What follows are 22 T cell receptor beta chains derived from one specimen sequenced in a study of response to subunit inactivated influenza vaccine. TCRdb re-derived calls from the RT-PCR reads in MiXCR, one entry per CDR3 protein. The sample carries about 570,000 distinct CDR3 sequences, about 10% recorded once. The input for sequencing was PBMCs from blood, taken on the day of vaccination. The origin of the receptors is a man aged 45-65 years who received an inactivated influenza vaccine.

This clonotype has only a few counts. The genes are TRBV24-1 and TRBJ2-1, with 14 bases fitting TRBD2. V was clipped by 7 bases and J by 2 bases; unmatched bases: 9. Germline assignment: CDR1 KGHDR and CDR2 SFDVKD. The CDR3 contains 18 residues. CDR3 in DNA: TGTGCCACCAGGGGGGGGACTAGCGGGAGTTCGCCCTACAATGAGCAGTTCTTC. Its translation is CATRGGTSGSSPYNEQFF.

This clonotype was observed a handful of times. This sequence joins TRBV12-3 or TRBV12-4 and TRBJ2-7, with D unresolved. Deletions cut 2 bases from V and 3 bases from J, with 8 bases between. The CDR3 is 13 amino acids. The DNA for the CDR3 is TGTGCCAGCAGTTTAAGCCCCAACTACGAGCAGTACTTC. Translated, it gives CASSLSPNYEQYF.

This clonotype was picked up one time. The rearrangement joins TRBV7-9 to TRBJ2-5; D may be TRBD1 or TRBD2 (5 bases each). CDR1 is SEHNR, CDR2 FQNEAQ, per germline (reference sequence). The CDR3 contains 15 residues. Trimming stripped 3 bases from V and 5 bases from J, with 16 bases between. CDR3 sequence (DNA): TGTGCCAGCAGCTTTGAGGGGCTGACCCGGGAGACCCAGTACTTC. As protein: CASSFEGLTRETQYF.

This clonotype has a handful of counts. This rearrangement joins TRBV12-3 or TRBV12-4 to TRBJ1-1; D is uncertain. V shed 6 bases and J shed 1 base, with 12 bases lying between them. The CDR3 covers 14 residues. In nucleotides, the CDR3 is TGTGCCAGCAGCCCTCCCCCGAGGAACACTGAAGCTTTCTTT. Amino acids: CASSPPPRNTEAFF.

This clonotype was seen more than once but under ten times. The chain carries TRBV7-2 and TRBJ1-2; D ambiguous. The length of the CDR3 is 14 residues. Trimming shortened V by 1 base and J by 7 bases, and 13 bases separated the two germline ends. Germline V gene lookup returns CDR1 SGHTA and CDR2 FQGNSA. The CDR3 DNA follows: TGTGCCAGCAGCTTAGGTTCGGGAAGACGTGGCTACACCTTC. Its translation is CASSLGSGRRGYTF.

This clonotype was found a few times. V usage is TRBV20-1 and J usage is TRBJ2-1, with 12 positions matching TRBD2. The germline V gene has CDR1 DFQATT and CDR2 SNEGSKA (reference sequence). After removal of 4 bases from V and 0 bases from J, the junction contained 7 bases not matched to a gene. This CDR3 has 17 residues. CDR3 in amino acids: CSATWTSGASSYNEQFF. The CDR3, as DNA: TGCAGTGCTACCTGGACTAGCGGGGCGAGCTCCTACAATGAGCAGTTCTTC.

This clonotype was recorded many times. The chain combines TRBV4-1 with TRBJ1-5; the D is unclear. Germline V gene lookup returns CDR1 MGHRA and CDR2 YSYEKL. The CDR3 covers 14 residues. The ends were cut back, 1 base at V and 0 bases at J, with 4 bases in the middle. In DNA form, the CDR3 reads TGCGCCAGCAGCCAAGTGATTAGCAATCAGCCCCAGCATTTT. Translating it yields CASSQVISNQPQHF.

The table lists this clonotype with a few counts. This chain joins TRBV24-1 and TRBJ1-1; the match to TRBD1 covers 7 bases. The CDR3 contains 15 residues. Losses at the gene ends were 3 bases for V and 1 base for J; bases not matched to a gene: 4. CDR1 is KGHDR, CDR2 SFDVKD, per germline. The CDR3: CATSDAGTENTEAFF. The CDR3 region has the DNA TGTGCCACCAGTGATGCCGGGACAGAGAACACTGAAGCTTTCTTT.

This clonotype was counted at least ten times. The chain combines TRBV14 with TRBJ2-6; D is unresolved. The germline CDR1 and CDR2 sequences are SGHDN and FVKESK. V was shortened by 6 bases and J by 0 bases, with 18 bases between the two germline ends. The CDR3 loop spans 18 amino acids. CDR3 sequence reads: CASRETDGQSSGANVLTF. The CDR3 nucleotides read TGTGCCAGCAGAGAAACAGACGGGCAAAGCTCTGGGGCCAACGTCCTGACTTTC.

The chain couples TRBV5-1 to TRBJ2-2, with 7 bases aligning to TRBD2. The CDR3 runs to 15 residues. Germline V CDR1 and CDR2: SGHRS, YFSETQ. The V segment lost 4 bases and the J segment 7 bases; nucleotides outside the gene matches: 10. The CDR3 region is CASSRSGTRDGELFF. The CDR3 region has the DNA TGCGCCAGCAGCCGGAGCGGGACCAGGGACGGGGAGCTGTTTTTT.

This chain connects TRBV7-2 to TRBJ1-2, with 9 bases matching TRBD1. The CDR3 extends over 16 amino acids. V lost 3 bases to trimming and J lost 4 bases; unmatched junction nucleotides: 9. CDR1 is SGHTA and CDR2 is FQGNSA in the germline V gene. CDR3 sequence (DNA): TGTGCCAGCAGCTTCCCCCGGACAGGGGCGGGCTATGGCTACACCTTC. Amino acid sequence: CASSFPRTGAGYGYTF. The full variable domain, with the rest looked up from reference TRBV7-2 and TRBJ1-2, is GAGVSQSPSNKVTEKGKDVELRCDPISGHTALYWYRQSLGQGLEFLIYFQGNSAPDKSGLPSDRFSAERTGGSVSTLTIQRTQQEDSAVYLCASSFPRTGAGYGYTFGSGTRLTVV.

This clonotype was seen more than once but under ten times. The genes are TRBV20-1 and TRBJ2-1, with TRBD2 matching over 10 bases. The CDR3 is 12 amino acids. Germline CDR1 and CDR2: DFQATT and SNEGSKA (reference sequence). The V segment lost 7 bases and the J segment 10 bases; nucleotides outside the gene matches: 7. This CDR3 reads CSVKRGGREQFF. The CDR3 DNA reads as TGCAGTGTTAAGCGGGGGGGGAGGGAGCAGTTCTTC.

This clonotype was counted a few times. The CDR3 loop reads CASSFRSRDNQPQHF. As DNA, the CDR3 is TGTGCCAGCAGCTTCAGGAGCAGGGACAATCAGCCCCAGCATTTT. The rearrangement joins TRBV7-2 to TRBJ1-5, with D possibly TRBD1 on 5 matching bases. The length of the CDR3 is 15 residues. Per germline, CDR1 SGHTA and CDR2 FQGNSA. The V and J ends lost 3 bases and 3 bases respectively, with 12 bases between them.

The V gene is TRBV12-3 or TRBV12-4, the J gene TRBJ2-2; possibly TRBD1 for D (5 bases). The CDR3 is 16 amino acids. V was cut by 3 bases and J by 0 bases, with 11 bases left in between. The chain's CDR3 is CASSFSDTPNTGELFF. The CDR3 region has the DNA TGTGCCAGCAGTTTTTCGGACACACCGAACACCGGGGAGCTGTTTTTT.

This chain joins TRBV15 and TRBJ2-7, with 8 bases fitting TRBD2. J lost 3 bases, V lost 0 bases, and 7 bases had no gene match. The germline V gene has CDR1 LNHNV and CDR2 YYDKDF (reference sequence). This CDR3 has 16 amino acids. The CDR3 reads CATSRDRTSSFYEQYF. Written as DNA, the CDR3 is TGTGCCACCAGCAGAGATAGGACTAGCTCATTCTACGAGCAGTACTTC.

In the case of this clonotype: A read error may explain this, as a much larger clone is one base away. The gene calls are TRBV7-9 and TRBJ1-1; possible D gene TRBD1, 5 bases. This CDR3 region has 12 residues. Germline V gives CDR1 SEHNR, CDR2 FQNEAQ (reference sequence). CDR3 in DNA: TGTTCCAGCAGCTTAGTGGGGGAAGAAGCTTTCTTT. It specifies CSSSLVGEEAFF.

This clonotype has more than one count but fewer than ten. This chain connects TRBV5-1 to TRBJ2-4; 8 nucleotides agree with TRBD1. From germline, CDR1 is SGHRS and CDR2 YFSETQ. The V and J ends lost 5 bases and 1 base, in that order; junction bases with no gene match: 2. The CDR3 has 14 amino acids. The CDR3 sequence is CASSTGGAKNIQYF. CDR3 coding DNA: TGCGCCAGCAGTACAGGGGGGGCCAAAAACATTCAGTACTTC.

This clonotype has at least ten counts. The chain combines TRBV5-1 with TRBJ2-3; D is uncertain. CDR1 SGHRS and CDR2 YFSETQ come from the germline V gene. V lost 3 bases and J lost 0, with 8 bases in between. The CDR3 consists of 14 residues. This CDR3 is CASSSIGSTDTQYF. The CDR3 DNA reads as TGCGCCAGCAGCTCTATAGGGAGCACAGATACGCAGTATTTT. The full variable domain, rest sourced from reference TRBV5-1 and TRBJ2-3, is KAGVTQTPRYLIKTRGQQVTLSCSPISGHRSVSWYQQTPGQGLQFLFEYFSETQRNKGNFPGRFSGRQFSNSRSEMNVSTLELGDSALYLCASSSIGSTDTQYFGPGTRLTVL.

This chain uses TRBV9 with TRBJ1-1; the D gene is possibly TRBD1 (6 bases). Germline assignment: CDR1 SGDLS and CDR2 YYNGEE. The ends were cut back, 4 bases at V and 1 base at J, with 14 bases in the middle. This CDR3 spans 15 amino acids. For the CDR3, the DNA is TGTGCCAGCAGCCCCCTAGGGGGTTCGAACACTGAAGCTTTCTTT. It specifies CASSPLGGSNTEAFF. The full variable domain, rest sourced from reference TRBV9 and TRBJ1-1, is DSGVTQTPKHLITATGQRVTLRCSPRSGDLSVYWYQQSLDQGLQFLIQYYNGEERAKGNILERFSAQQFPDLHSELNLSSLELGDSALYFCASSPLGGSNTEAFFGQGTRLTVV.

This clonotype was counted between two and nine times. The genes are TRBV20-1 and TRBJ2-7; 11 nucleotides align to TRBD1. Germline CDR1 is DFQATT and CDR2 is SNEGSKA (reference sequence). There are 13 residues in the CDR3. V lost 6 bases and J lost 5; bases outside the gene matches: 6. CDR3 loop: CSARDRGLNEQYF. The CDR3 DNA reads as TGCAGTGCCCGGGACAGGGGGTTAAACGAGCAGTACTTC.

The chain recombines TRBV5-1 with TRBJ2-7; D is perhaps TRBD2 (5 bases). The germline V gene has CDR1 SGHRS and CDR2 YFSETQ. Trimming took 5 bases from V and 5 from J, leaving 17 bases between them. The CDR3 runs to 14 residues. The CDR3 reads CASSSLAGIHEQYF. The CDR3 DNA reads as TGCGCCAGCAGTTCCTTGGCCGGGATCCACGAGCAGTACTTC.

This clonotype was counted ten times or more. This chain links TRBV7-2 with TRBJ2-7; weak D call: TRBD1 (6 bases). This CDR3 is built from 14 residues. Germline-derived CDR1 and CDR2 are SGHTA and FQGNSA. The V end lost 2 bases, the J end lost 1 base, and 9 bases lay between the germline ends. CDR3 bases: TGTGCCAGCAGCTTAATCCAGGGGTCCTACGAGCAGTACTTC. This encodes CASSLIQGSYEQYF. Full variable domain (rest looked up from reference TRBV7-2 and TRBJ2-7): GAGVSQSPSNKVTEKGKDVELRCDPISGHTALYWYRQSLGQGLEFLIYFQGNSAPDKSGLPSDRFSAERTGGSVSTLTIQRTQQEDSAVYLCASSLIQGSYEQYFGPGTRLTVT.